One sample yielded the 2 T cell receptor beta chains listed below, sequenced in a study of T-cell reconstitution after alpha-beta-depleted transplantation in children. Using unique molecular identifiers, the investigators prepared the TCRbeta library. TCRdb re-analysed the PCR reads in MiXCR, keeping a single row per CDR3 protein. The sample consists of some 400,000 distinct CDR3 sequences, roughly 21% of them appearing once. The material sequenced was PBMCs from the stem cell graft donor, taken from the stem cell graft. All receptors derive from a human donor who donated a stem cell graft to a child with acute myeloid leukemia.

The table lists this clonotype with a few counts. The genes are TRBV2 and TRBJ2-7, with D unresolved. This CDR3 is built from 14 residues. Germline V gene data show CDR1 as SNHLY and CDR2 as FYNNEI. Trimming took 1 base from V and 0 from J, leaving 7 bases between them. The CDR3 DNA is TGTGCCAGCAGTGAAGTGGGCTTCTCCTACGAGCAGTACTTC. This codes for CASSEVGFSYEQYF.

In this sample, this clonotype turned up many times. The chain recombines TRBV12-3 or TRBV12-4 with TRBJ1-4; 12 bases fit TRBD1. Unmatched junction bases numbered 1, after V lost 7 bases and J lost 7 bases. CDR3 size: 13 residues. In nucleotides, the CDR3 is TGTGCCAGCAAGGGACAGGGGGCTGAAAAACTGTTTTTT. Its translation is CASKGQGAEKLFF.